This T cell receptor beta chain is from a study of T cells in Graves' hyperthyroidism and ophthalmopathy. Diagnoses used clinical symptoms, serum thyroxine and TRAb, thyroid ultrasound and orbital computed tomography. A 10 ml volume of fresh peripheral blood provided the PBMCs. This CDR3 has 14 residues. V trimming: 3 bases; J trimming: 0 bases; junction bases outside the gene matches: 1. Germline values: CDR1 SGDLS, CDR2 YYNGEE. As for this clonotype: What it binds is not known.

TCR beta CDR3 regions were amplified from RNA. HTBI primers were employed in a first-round RT-PCR of the TCR CDR3. TCRdb reprocessed the multiplex PCR reads via MiXCR and lists one record per CDR3 protein. The table includes roughly 700,000 distinct CDR3 sequences, roughly 32% detected once. Study-wide findings and caveats: A median around 6 months before onset, the model predicted ophthalmopathy.

The sample taken for sequencing was blood. The rearrangement joins TRBV9 to TRBJ2-7, with 9 bases aligning to TRBD2. The clonotype was recovered from a woman aged 40 to 50 with Graves' hyperthyroidism. CDR3 nucleotide sequence: TGTGCCAGCAGCGGGGGACTAGCCTCCTACGAGCAGTACTTC. This gives the protein CASSGGLASYEQYF.